The 27 T cell receptor beta chains below were found in one sample sequenced in a study of early stage breast cancer tumors. Clones were read by immunoSEQ multiplex PCR, and TCRdb kept only the in-frame ones, dropping some. This table holds around 31,000 clones, roughly four fifths found once. The specimen sequenced was breast tumor tissue. The receptor source for this set is a person under 45 with breast cancer.

This clone came up a few times. This chain's CDR3 is CASSSGTSGRATGELFF. The CDR3, as DNA: TGTGCCAGTAGTTCTGGGACTAGCGGGAGGGCCACAGGGGAGCTGTTTTTT. The rearrangement uses TRBV19 and TRBJ2-2; 16 nucleotides line up with TRBD2. The V gene end was trimmed by 5 bases and the J gene end by 8 bases; junction bases not matched to a gene: 8. The germline V gene encodes CDR1 LNHDA and CDR2 SQIVND (reference sequence). This CDR3 contains 17 residues.

This clone was seen only a few times. The chain employs TRBV5-6 and TRBJ1-1; D is possibly TRBD1 (5 bases). Germline V CDR1 and CDR2: SGHDT, YYEEEE. V was cut by 0 bases and J by 6 bases, with 9 bases left in between. The CDR3 extends over 13 amino acids. CDR3 residues: CASSLGGVPEAFF. As DNA, the CDR3 is TGTGCCAGCAGCTTGGGAGGGGTCCCTGAAGCTTTCTTT.

This sequence joins TRBV30 and TRBJ2-3; the match to TRBD2 covers 7 bases. J was trimmed by 6 bases and V by 0 bases; bases with no gene match: 9. This CDR3 has 15 residues. CDR1 and CDR2 from the germline V gene are GTSNPN and SVGIG (reference sequence). In DNA form, the CDR3 reads TGTGCCTGGAGTGTACGAGCGGGACTGGCGGATACGCAGTATTTT. Translating gives CAWSVRAGLADTQYF.

The rearrangement uses TRBV7-8 and TRBJ2-3; TRBD2 matches 9 bases. Germline trimming cut 4 bases from V and 0 bases from J; bases unmatched to any gene: 11. From germline, CDR1 is SGHVS and CDR2 FQNEAQ. The CDR3 totals 18 residues. DNA of the CDR3: TGTGCCAGCAGCTCCCAGCTTGCGGGAGGGGCGAGCACAGATACGCAGTATTTT. Its protein is CASSSQLAGGASTDTQYF.

The chain recombines TRBV5-4 with TRBJ2-1, with a tentative D call TRBD1 (6 bases). Deletions cut 5 bases from V and 8 bases from J, with 14 bases between. CDR3 length: 13 residues. Germline assignment: CDR1 SGHNT and CDR2 YYREEE (reference sequence). For the CDR3, the DNA is TGTGCCAGCAGATTGACAGGTTCCGATGAGCAGTTCTTC. This sequence encodes CASRLTGSDEQFF.

A single count supports this clone. The chain joins TRBV9 to TRBJ2-5; 11 nucleotides line up with TRBD1. V dropped 4 bases and J dropped 0; count of bases not matched to a gene: 5. This CDR3 has 16 amino acids. CDR1 and CDR2 (germline): SGDLS, YYNGEE. CDR3 sequence: CASSTGTGGYQETQYF. In DNA form, the CDR3 reads TGTGCCAGCAGCACAGGGACAGGGGGGTACCAAGAGACCCAGTACTTC.

This clone was picked up a small number of times. The genes are TRBV23-1 and TRBJ1-1; D is undetermined. TRBV23-1 belongs to the ORF category, with a function that is uncertain. The CDR3 consists of 9 residues. The V gene lost 8 bases and the J gene lost 9 bases, with 7 bases spanning the gap. The CDR3 coding sequence is TGCGCCAGCGGCTCTAAAGCTTTCTTT. This gives the protein CASGSKAFF.

The rearrangement uses TRBV7-9 and TRBJ1-4; unclear D gene. Germline lookup yields CDR1 SEHNR and CDR2 FQNEAQ (reference sequence). V shed 4 bases and J shed 11 bases, with 23 bases lying between them. The CDR3 has 16 amino acids. The CDR3 region is CASSSALAGGGEKLFF. CDR3 DNA: TGTGCCAGCAGCTCCGCCTTGGCCGGAGGAGGCGAGAAACTGTTTTTT.

CDR3 loop: CASSYSDHGGTDTQYF. CDR3 bases: TGTGCCAGCAGTTACTCGGACCACGGCGGCACAGATACGCAGTATTTT. The chain couples TRBV6-5 to TRBJ2-3; D gene ambiguous. Trimming stripped 0 bases from V and 1 base from J, with 11 bases between. The germline V gene has CDR1 MNHEY and CDR2 SVGAGI. The CDR3 has 16 residues.

As DNA, the CDR3 is TGCGCCAGCAGCCCCGACAGGGGTACTTCACCCCTCCACTTT. Translation gives CASSPDRGTSPLHF. The chain joins TRBV5-1 to TRBJ1-6, with TRBD1 identical over 8 bases. The V gene end was trimmed by 4 bases and the J gene end by 9 bases; junction bases not matched to a gene: 6. Germline assignment: CDR1 SGHRS and CDR2 YFSETQ. CDR3 length: 14 residues.

The V and J genes are TRBV5-1 and TRBJ2-5; D possibly corresponds to TRBD2 (5 bases). The CDR3 sequence is 14 residues long. Looked up from germline, CDR1 is SGHRS and CDR2 is YFSETQ. Trimming took off 6 bases at V and 0 bases at J, with 12 bases between the two ends. CDR3 coding DNA: TGCGCCAGCACGGCGAGGGCTAACCAAGAGACCCAGTACTTC. Translation gives CASTARANQETQYF.

The V gene is TRBV7-2, the J gene TRBJ2-3; D is uncertain. Trimming took 1 base from V and 7 from J, leaving 9 bases between them. Germline loops: CDR1 SGHTA, CDR2 FQGNSA. The CDR3 totals 13 residues. CDR3: CASSLGTDYTQYF. DNA of the CDR3: TGTGCCAGCAGCTTAGGGACCGATTATACGCAGTATTTT.

This clone was seen only once. The gene calls are TRBV6-6 and TRBJ2-7, with D unresolved. Per the germline V gene, CDR1 is MNHNY and CDR2 is SVGAGI (reference sequence). V shed 7 bases and J shed 0 bases, with 7 bases lying between them. This CDR3 comprises 12 residues. The CDR3 loop reads CASTTTSYEQYF. CDR3 sequence (DNA): TGTGCCAGCACCACGACCTCCTACGAGCAGTACTTC.

V is TRBV27 and J is TRBJ2-2, with 11 positions matching TRBD1. Losses at the gene ends were 0 bases for V and 2 bases for J; bases not matched to a gene: 5. CDR1 is MNHEY, CDR2 SMNVEV, per germline (reference sequence). The CDR3 is made up of 18 amino acids. CDR3 sequence reads: CASSLSRTGGSNTGELFF. The CDR3 DNA reads as TGTGCCAGCAGTTTATCCCGGACAGGGGGCTCCAACACCGGGGAGCTGTTTTTT.

This clone was observed a few times. J is TRBJ1-1 and V is TRBV6-5, with D perhaps matching TRBD1 (5 bases). CDR1 is MNHEY and CDR2 is SVGAGI in the germline V gene. The CDR3 consists of 16 residues. Trimming took off 2 bases at V and 4 bases at J, with 17 bases between the two ends. In DNA form, the CDR3 reads TGTGCCAGCAGTTACGCCCAGGGCTGGGTTTCCACTGAAGCTTTCTTT. Translation: CASSYAQGWVSTEAFF.

V usage is TRBV19 and J usage is TRBJ2-5; possible D gene TRBD1, 6 bases. CDR1 and CDR2 (germline): LNHDA, SQIVND (reference sequence). V was pared by 1 base and J by 4 bases, with 13 bases between. This CDR3 region has 15 residues. The CDR3 nucleotides are TGTGCCAGTAGTATAGCCGGGCCAGGGGCAGAGACCCAGTACTTC. Its protein is CASSIAGPGAETQYF.

The rearrangement links TRBV6-1 to TRBJ1-2; D is perhaps TRBD1 (6 bases). This CDR3 region has 18 residues. Trimming cost V 4 bases and J 6 bases, with 27 bases left between them. Germline assignment: CDR1 MNHNS and CDR2 SASEGT. CDR3 residues: CASSALIRGRNSIDGYTF. In DNA form, the CDR3 reads TGTGCCAGCAGTGCCCTAATCAGGGGCCGCAACAGCATAGATGGCTACACCTTC.

This rearrangement joins TRBV30 to TRBJ1-2; the D gene is possibly TRBD1 (5 bases). With 2 bases removed from V and 4 bases from J, the gap between germline ends came to 11 bases. This CDR3 is 13 amino acids long. From germline, CDR1 is GTSNPN and CDR2 SVGIG (reference sequence). This CDR3 reads CAWSRDAGYGYTF. The CDR3 coding sequence is TGTGCCTGGAGTAGGGACGCTGGCTATGGCTACACCTTC.

This chain links TRBV7-2 with TRBJ1-2; D gene unclear. The V gene's germline CDR1 is SGHTA and CDR2 FQGNSA. The CDR3 consists of 16 residues. V was shortened by 1 base and J by 5 bases, with 17 bases between the two germline ends. CDR3 DNA sequence: TGTGCCAGCAGCTTAGATGGTGGCAGGCAACTATATGGCTACACCTTC. This translates into CASSLDGGRQLYGYTF. The variable domain in full, completed from reference TRBV7-2 and TRBJ1-2, reads GAGVSQSPSNKVTEKGKDVELRCDPISGHTALYWYRQSLGQGLEFLIYFQGNSAPDKSGLPSDRFSAERTGGSVSTLTIQRTQQEDSAVYLCASSLDGGRQLYGYTFGSGTRLTVV.

This clone was detected only a few times. The chain joins TRBV18 to TRBJ2-5; D might be TRBD1 (6 bases). CDR3 length: 15 residues. Trimming took 2 bases from V and 5 from J, leaving 15 bases between them. CDR1 and CDR2 from the germline V gene are KGHSH and LQKENI. The CDR3: CASSPDPRGGETQYF. Here the CDR3 DNA reads TGTGCCAGCTCACCAGACCCCAGGGGCGGGGAGACCCAGTACTTC.

The J gene is TRBJ1-1, the V gene TRBV30, with 8 bases fitting TRBD1. The CDR3 runs to 17 residues. After removal of 0 bases from V and 3 bases from J, the junction contained 12 bases not matched to a gene. The germline gives CDR1 GTSNPN, CDR2 SVGIG (reference sequence). The CDR3 DNA reads TGTGCCTGGAGTGTGAGACAGGGGCATCGCCTGGACACTGAAGCTTTCTTT. Protein: CAWSVRQGHRLDTEAFF.

This clone has only one observation. This rearrangement joins TRBV21-1 to TRBJ1-4. TRBV21-1 is tagged as a pseudogene. The CDR3 runs 16 residues. The CDR3 loop is CASSTLETDGREKLFF. CDR3 sequence (DNA): TGTGCCAGCAGCACCCTGGAGACGGACGGGAGGGAAAAACTGTTTTTT.

V gene TRBV28 combines with J gene TRBJ1-2; D possibly corresponds to TRBD1 (6 bases). Trimming pared 6 bases from V and 4 bases from J, leaving 15 bases between. The CDR3 extends over 14 amino acids. Germline CDR1 is MDHEN and CDR2 is SYDVKM. CDR3 DNA: TGTGCCAGCAGCGGCGACAGGATACTCTATGGCTACACCTTC. Translated, it gives CASSGDRILYGYTF.

The sample holds a few counts of this clone. The CDR3, as DNA: TGTGCCAGCAGCTTGGCCCCGTACCCCTACAATGAGCAGTTCTTC. Encoded protein: CASSLAPYPYNEQFF. V is TRBV5-4 and J is TRBJ2-1; D gene unclear. The CDR3 is 15 residues long. Germline CDR1 SGHNT, CDR2 YYREEE (reference sequence). V lost 0 bases and J lost 2, with 9 bases in between. The whole variable domain, filled in from reference TRBV5-4 and TRBJ2-1, reads ETGVTQSPTHLIKTRGQQVTLRCSSQSGHNTVSWYQQALGQGPQFIFQYYREEENGRGNFPPRFSGLQFPNYSSELNVNALELDDSALYLCASSLAPYPYNEQFFGPGTRLTVL.

The chain recombines TRBV30 with TRBJ1-1, with D maybe TRBD1 (5 bases). Germline CDR1 is GTSNPN and CDR2 is SVGIG (reference sequence). CDR3 length equals 16 residues. V was shortened by 3 bases and J by 1 base, with 18 bases between the two germline ends. CDR3 nucleotide sequence: TGTGCCTGGAGATCTAGGGTGTTCGGGGGGAACACTGAAGCTTTCTTT. Protein: CAWRSRVFGGNTEAFF. Using reference TRBV30 and TRBJ1-1 for the parts outside the CDR3, the full variable domain is SQTIHQWPATLVQPVGSPLSLECTVEGTSNPNLYWYRQAAGRGLQLLFYSVGIGQISSEVPQNLSASRPQDRQFILSSKKLLLSDSGFYLCAWRSRVFGGNTEAFFGQGTRLTVV.

This clone appeared a single time. The DNA for the CDR3 is TGTGCCAGCAGCCCCGGTACAGGAAACACCATATATTTT. It specifies CASSPGTGNTIYF. This chain joins TRBV5-4 and TRBJ1-3; D is unresolved. The CDR3 has 13 amino acids. Germline CDR1 SGHNT, CDR2 YYREEE (reference sequence). Trimming pared 4 bases from V and 4 bases from J, leaving 9 bases between.

This clone was seen only once. V usage is TRBV30 and J usage is TRBJ1-2, with TRBD1 as a possible D gene (5 bases). CDR1 GTSNPN and CDR2 SVGIG come from the germline V gene (reference sequence). Trimming removed 4 bases from V and 6 bases from J, with 12 bases in between. The CDR3 totals 12 residues. The CDR3 sequence: CAWNQGGDGYTF. DNA for the CDR3: TGTGCCTGGAATCAGGGTGGGGATGGCTACACCTTC.